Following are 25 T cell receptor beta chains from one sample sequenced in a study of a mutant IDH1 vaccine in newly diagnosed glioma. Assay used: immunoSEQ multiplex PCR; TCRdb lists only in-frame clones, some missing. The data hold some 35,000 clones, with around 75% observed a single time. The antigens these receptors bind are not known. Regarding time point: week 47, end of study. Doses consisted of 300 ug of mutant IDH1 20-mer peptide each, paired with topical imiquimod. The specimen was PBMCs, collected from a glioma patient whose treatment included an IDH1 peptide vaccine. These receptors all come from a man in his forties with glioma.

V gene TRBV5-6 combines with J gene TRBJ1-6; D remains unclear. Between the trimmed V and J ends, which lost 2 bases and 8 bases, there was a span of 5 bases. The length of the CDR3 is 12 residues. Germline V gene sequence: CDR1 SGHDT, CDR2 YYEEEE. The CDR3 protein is CASSFEDSPLHF. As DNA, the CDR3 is TGTGCCAGCAGCTTTGAAGATTCACCCCTCCACTTT.

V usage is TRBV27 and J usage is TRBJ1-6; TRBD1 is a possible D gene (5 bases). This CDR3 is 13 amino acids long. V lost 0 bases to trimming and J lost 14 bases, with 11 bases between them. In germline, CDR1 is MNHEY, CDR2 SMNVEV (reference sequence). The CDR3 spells CASSLSPGTALHF. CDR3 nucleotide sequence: TGTGCCAGCAGTTTATCCCCGGGGACTGCCCTCCACTTT.

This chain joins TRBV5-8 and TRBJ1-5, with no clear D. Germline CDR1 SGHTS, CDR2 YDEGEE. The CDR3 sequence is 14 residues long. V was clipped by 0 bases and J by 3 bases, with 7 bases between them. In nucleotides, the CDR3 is TGTGCCAGCAGCTTGGATAGTTTCAATCAGCCCCAGCATTTT. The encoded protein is CASSLDSFNQPQHF.

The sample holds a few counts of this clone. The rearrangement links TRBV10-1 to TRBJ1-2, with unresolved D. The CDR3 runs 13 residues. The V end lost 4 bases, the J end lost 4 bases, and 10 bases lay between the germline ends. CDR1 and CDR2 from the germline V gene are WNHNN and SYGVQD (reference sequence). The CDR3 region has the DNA TGCGCCAGCAGTGCCGATTGGGGCTATGGCTACACCTTC. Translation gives CASSADWGYGYTF.

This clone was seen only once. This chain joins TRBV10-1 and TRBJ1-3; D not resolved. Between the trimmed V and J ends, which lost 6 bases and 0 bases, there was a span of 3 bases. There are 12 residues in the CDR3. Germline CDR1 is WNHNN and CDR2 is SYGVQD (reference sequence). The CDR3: CASSHSGNTIYF. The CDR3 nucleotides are TGCGCCAGCAGCCACTCTGGAAACACCATATATTTT.

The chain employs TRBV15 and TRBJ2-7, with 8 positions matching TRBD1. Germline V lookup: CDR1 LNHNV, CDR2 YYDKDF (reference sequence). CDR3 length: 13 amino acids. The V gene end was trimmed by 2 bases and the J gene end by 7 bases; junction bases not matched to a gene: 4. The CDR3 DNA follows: TGTGCCACCAGCAGACAGGGGGCGGGGGAGCAGTACTTC. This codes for CATSRQGAGEQYF. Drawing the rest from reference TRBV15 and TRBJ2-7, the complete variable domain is DAMVIQNPRYQVTQFGKPVTLSCSQTLNHNVMYWYQQKSSQAPKLLFHYYDKDFNNEADTPDNFQSRRPNTSFCFLDIRSPGLGDTAMYLCATSRQGAGEQYFGPGTRLTVT.

This chain's CDR3 is CASSRDTTGGYTF. CDR3 in DNA: TGTGCCAGCAGCCGGGACACCACGGGGGGCTACACCTTC. V is TRBV5-4 and J is TRBJ1-2; D is possibly TRBD1 (6 bases). The CDR3 covers 13 residues. V lost 4 bases, J lost 8 bases, and 15 bases lay in between. Germline lookup yields CDR1 SGHNT and CDR2 YYREEE (reference sequence).

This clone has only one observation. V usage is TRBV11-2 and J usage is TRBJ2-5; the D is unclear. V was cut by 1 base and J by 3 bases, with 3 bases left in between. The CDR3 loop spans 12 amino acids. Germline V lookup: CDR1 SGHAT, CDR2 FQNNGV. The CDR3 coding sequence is TGTGCCAGCAGCTTAGCTGAAGAGACCCAGTACTTC. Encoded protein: CASSLAEETQYF.

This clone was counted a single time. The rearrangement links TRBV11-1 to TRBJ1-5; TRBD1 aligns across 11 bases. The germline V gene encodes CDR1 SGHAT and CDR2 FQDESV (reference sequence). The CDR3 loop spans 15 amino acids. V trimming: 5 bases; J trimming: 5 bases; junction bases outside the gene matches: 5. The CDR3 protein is CASSQGQGAHQPQHF. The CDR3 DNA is TGTGCCAGCAGCCAAGGACAGGGGGCGCATCAGCCCCAGCATTTT.

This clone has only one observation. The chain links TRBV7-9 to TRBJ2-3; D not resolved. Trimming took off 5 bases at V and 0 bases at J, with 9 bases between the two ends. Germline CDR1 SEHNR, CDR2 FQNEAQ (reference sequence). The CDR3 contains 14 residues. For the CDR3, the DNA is TGTGCCAGCAGCCGGTCTACTAGCACAGATACGCAGTATTTT. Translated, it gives CASSRSTSTDTQYF.

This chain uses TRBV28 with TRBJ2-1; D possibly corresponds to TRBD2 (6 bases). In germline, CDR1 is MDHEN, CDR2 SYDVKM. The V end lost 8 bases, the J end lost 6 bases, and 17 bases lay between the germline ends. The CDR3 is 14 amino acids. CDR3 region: CASGLTGRTNEQFF. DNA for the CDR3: TGTGCCAGCGGGCTGACGGGGAGGACCAATGAGCAGTTCTTC.

CDR3 sequence (DNA): TGCAGCGTTGAACTCGGCGGGAACACTGAAGCTTTCTTT. Translation gives CSVELGGNTEAFF. The V call is TRBV29-1, the J call TRBJ1-1; D is ambiguous. In germline, CDR1 is SQVTM, CDR2 ANQGSEA. The ends were cut back, 2 bases at V and 1 base at J, with 8 bases in the middle. The CDR3 runs to 13 residues.

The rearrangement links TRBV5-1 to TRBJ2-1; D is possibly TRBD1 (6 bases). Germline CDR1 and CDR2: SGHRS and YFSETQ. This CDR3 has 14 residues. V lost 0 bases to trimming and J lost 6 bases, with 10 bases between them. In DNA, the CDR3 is TGCGCCAGCAGCTTGGGACAGGAGGTCAATGAGCAGTTCTTC. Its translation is CASSLGQEVNEQFF.

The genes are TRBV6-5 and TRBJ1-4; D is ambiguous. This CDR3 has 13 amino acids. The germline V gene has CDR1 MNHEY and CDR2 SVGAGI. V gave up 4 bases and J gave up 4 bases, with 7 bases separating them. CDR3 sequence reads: CASSLTVNEKLFF. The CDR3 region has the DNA TGTGCCAGCAGTTTAACAGTTAATGAAAAACTGTTTTTT.

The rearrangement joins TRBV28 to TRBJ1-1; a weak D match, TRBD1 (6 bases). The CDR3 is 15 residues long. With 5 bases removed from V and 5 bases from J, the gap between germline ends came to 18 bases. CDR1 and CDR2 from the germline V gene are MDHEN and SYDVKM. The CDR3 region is CASSPPNYRATEAFF. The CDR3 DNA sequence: TGTGCCAGCAGTCCACCCAACTACAGGGCTACTGAAGCTTTCTTT.

As DNA, the CDR3 is TGTGCCAGCAGCTCCCGGGGGTACGCCGTCTCTCTTAAAACAGATACGCAGTATTTT. Amino acids: CASSSRGYAVSLKTDTQYF. The chain combines TRBV5-6 with TRBJ2-3; the D gene is possibly TRBD2 (6 bases). Per germline, CDR1 SGHDT and CDR2 YYEEEE. The CDR3 runs 19 residues. Trimming removed 3 bases from V and 3 bases from J, with 26 bases in between.

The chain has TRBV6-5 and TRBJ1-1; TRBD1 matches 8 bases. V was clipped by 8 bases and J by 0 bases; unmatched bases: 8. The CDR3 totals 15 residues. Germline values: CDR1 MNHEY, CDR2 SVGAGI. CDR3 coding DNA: TGTGCCAGCGGAGAACAGGGGGACATGAACACTGAAGCTTTCTTT. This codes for CASGEQGDMNTEAFF.

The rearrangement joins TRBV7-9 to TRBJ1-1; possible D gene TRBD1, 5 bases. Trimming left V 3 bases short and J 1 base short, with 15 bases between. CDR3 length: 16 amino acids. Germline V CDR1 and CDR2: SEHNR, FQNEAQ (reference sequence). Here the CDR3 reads CASSFSRGFWNTEAFF. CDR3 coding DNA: TGTGCCAGCAGCTTTAGCCGGGGGTTTTGGAACACTGAAGCTTTCTTT.

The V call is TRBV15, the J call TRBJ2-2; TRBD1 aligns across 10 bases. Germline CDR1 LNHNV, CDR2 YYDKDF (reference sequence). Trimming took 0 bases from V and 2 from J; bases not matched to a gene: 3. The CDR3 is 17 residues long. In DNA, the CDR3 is TGTGCCACCAGCAGAGAAAGGGACAGGGGTAACACCGGGGAGCTGTTTTTT. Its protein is CATSRERDRGNTGELFF. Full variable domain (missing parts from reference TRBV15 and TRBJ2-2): DAMVIQNPRYQVTQFGKPVTLSCSQTLNHNVMYWYQQKSSQAPKLLFHYYDKDFNNEADTPDNFQSRRPNTSFCFLDIRSPGLGDTAMYLCATSRERDRGNTGELFFGEGSRLTVL.

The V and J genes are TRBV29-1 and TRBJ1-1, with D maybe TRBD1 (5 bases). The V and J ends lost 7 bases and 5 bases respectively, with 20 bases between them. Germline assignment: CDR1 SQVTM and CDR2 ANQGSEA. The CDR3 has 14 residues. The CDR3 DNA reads TGCAGCGCGTCAGGGCCGGTTGGGAAGACTGAAGCTTTCTTT. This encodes CSASGPVGKTEAFF.

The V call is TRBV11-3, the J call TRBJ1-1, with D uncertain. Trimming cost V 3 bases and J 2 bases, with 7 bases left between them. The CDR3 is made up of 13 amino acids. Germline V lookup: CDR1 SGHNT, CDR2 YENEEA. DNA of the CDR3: TGTGCCAGCAGCTTCCCAGGCAACACTGAAGCTTTCTTT. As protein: CASSFPGNTEAFF.

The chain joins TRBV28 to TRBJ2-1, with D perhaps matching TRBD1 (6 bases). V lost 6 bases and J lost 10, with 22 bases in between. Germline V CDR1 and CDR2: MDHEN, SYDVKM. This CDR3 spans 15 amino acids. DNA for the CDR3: TGTGCCAGCAGGCCCGGACAGCTTATTGTGGGGGAGCAGTTCTTC. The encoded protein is CASRPGQLIVGEQFF.

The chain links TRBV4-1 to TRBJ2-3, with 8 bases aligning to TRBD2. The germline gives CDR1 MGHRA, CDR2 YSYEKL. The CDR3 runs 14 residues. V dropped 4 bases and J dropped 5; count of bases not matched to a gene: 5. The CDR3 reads CASSRKAGEDTQYF. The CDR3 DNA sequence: TGCGCCAGCAGCCGCAAAGCGGGGGAAGATACGCAGTATTTT.

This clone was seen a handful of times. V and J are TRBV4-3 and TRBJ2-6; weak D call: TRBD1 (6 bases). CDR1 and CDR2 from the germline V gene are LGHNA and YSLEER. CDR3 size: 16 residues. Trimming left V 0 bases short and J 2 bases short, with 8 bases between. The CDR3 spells CASSQETGTGANVLTF. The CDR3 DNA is TGCGCCAGCAGCCAAGAAACAGGGACTGGGGCCAACGTCCTGACTTTC.

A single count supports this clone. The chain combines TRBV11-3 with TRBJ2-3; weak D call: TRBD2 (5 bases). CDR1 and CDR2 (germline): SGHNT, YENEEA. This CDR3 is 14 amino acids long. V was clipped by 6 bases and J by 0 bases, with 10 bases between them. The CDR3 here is CASSLGRSTDTQYF. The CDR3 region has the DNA TGTGCCAGCAGTCTGGGGAGAAGCACAGATACGCAGTATTTT.